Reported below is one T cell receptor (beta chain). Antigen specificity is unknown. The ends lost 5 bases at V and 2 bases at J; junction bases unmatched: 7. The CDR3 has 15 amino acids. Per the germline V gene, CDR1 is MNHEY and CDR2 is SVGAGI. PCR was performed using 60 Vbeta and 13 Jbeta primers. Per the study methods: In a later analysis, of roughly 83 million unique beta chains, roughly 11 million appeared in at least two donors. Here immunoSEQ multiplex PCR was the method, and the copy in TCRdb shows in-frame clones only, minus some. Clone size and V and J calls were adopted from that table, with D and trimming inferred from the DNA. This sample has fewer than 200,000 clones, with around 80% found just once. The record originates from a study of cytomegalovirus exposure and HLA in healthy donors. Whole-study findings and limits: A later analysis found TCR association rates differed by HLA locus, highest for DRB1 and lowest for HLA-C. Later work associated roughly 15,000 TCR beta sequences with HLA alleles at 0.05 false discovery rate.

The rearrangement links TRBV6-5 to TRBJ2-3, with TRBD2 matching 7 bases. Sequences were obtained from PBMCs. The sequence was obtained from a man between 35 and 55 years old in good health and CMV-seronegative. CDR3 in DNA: TGTGCCAGCAGTAAGCCTAGCGGACTCACAGATACGCAGTATTTT. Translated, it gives CASSKPSGLTDTQYF.